This TCR beta chain was recorded in a study of cytomegalovirus exposure and HLA in healthy donors. Study-level information: Assignment to the Caucasian-associated ancestry cluster applied to around 80% of the roughly 410 genotyped donors. Study results and limitations: Analysis was carried out at a later point, and it linked a missense DCLRE1C variant to TCR beta V- and J-gene trimming. Previous analysis showed most TCR beta V segments were productive about 87% or about 30% of the time. Being indistinguishable, some V segments were excluded, TRBV6-2 and TRBV6-3 among them.

Worth noting for this clone: The antigen remains unidentified.

Researchers ran the PCR with 60 Vbeta and 13 Jbeta primers. Sequencing was performed with immunoSEQ multiplex PCR; in TCRdb, only in-frame clones are kept and a portion is missing. The top ten hold 1.5% of the sample, which has about 160,000 clones, 65% to 85% seen once. The germline V gene encodes CDR1 SGHAT and CDR2 FQNNGV. The CDR3 covers 14 residues. Trimming shortened V by 3 bases and J by 4 bases, and 10 bases separated the two germline ends. The gene calls are TRBV11-2 and TRBJ1-5; no definite D call. The receptor was isolated from a woman aged 18-29 years in good health and CMV-seronegative. Sequencing was done on a sample of PBMCs. The chain's CDR3 is CASSFASGNQPQHF. In DNA form, the CDR3 reads TGTGCCAGCAGCTTTGCATCCGGGAATCAGCCCCAGCATTTT.